A selection of T cell receptor beta chains follows, all from one sample in a study of CD8+ T cells in alopecia areata. The repertoire was sequenced with immunoSEQ multiplex PCR; TCRdb's copy has only in-frame clones and lacks some. The sample carries 110,000 or so clones, approximately 61% recorded once. Source material: NKG2D-low CD8+ T cells sorted from blood. The receptor set was obtained from a human donor with alopecia areata. CDR3s include the opening cysteine and the closing phenylalanine or tryptophan. The D gene is left open where the match is weak. A row's size may be missing; if present it is once, few, many or a size class.

CDR3 protein: CASSENSGSPYEQYF
CDR3 DNA: TGTGCCAGCAGTGAAAATAGCGGGAGCCCGTACGAGCAGTACTTC
J gene: TRBJ2-7
clone size: .
D gene: TRBD2
V gene: TRBV6-1

CDR3 protein: CACHGLNEQFF
CDR3 DNA: TGTGCCTGTCACGGGCTGAATGAGCAGTTCTTC
J gene: TRBJ2-1
clone size: few
D gene: .
V gene: TRBV30

CDR3 protein: CSAGTSTNDEQFF
CDR3 DNA: TGCAGCGCCGGGACTAGCACAAACGATGAGCAGTTCTTC
J gene: TRBJ2-1
clone size: few
D gene: TRBD2
V gene: TRBV29-1

CDR3 protein: CASSLNEGLAGDEQFF
CDR3 DNA: TGTGCCAGCAGTCTAAATGAGGGACTAGCGGGAGATGAGCAGTTCTTC
J gene: TRBJ2-1
clone size: .
D gene: TRBD2
V gene: TRBV27

CDR3 protein: CASSLAVGDEQFF
CDR3 DNA: TGTGCCAGCAGCTTAGCGGTCGGAGATGAGCAGTTCTTC
J gene: TRBJ2-1
clone size: .
D gene: .
V gene: TRBV11-2

CDR3 protein: CASSPNRGRNTEAFF
CDR3 DNA: TGTGCCAGCAGCCCAAACAGGGGAAGGAACACTGAAGCTTTCTTT
J gene: TRBJ1-1
clone size: few
D gene: TRBD1
V gene: TRBV11-1

CDR3 protein: CASSLYRTDTQYF
CDR3 DNA: TGTGCCAGCAGCCTATACAGAACAGATACGCAGTATTTT
J gene: TRBJ2-3
clone size: .
D gene: .
V gene: TRBV28

CDR3 protein: CASSSTQLAGGSRDTQYF
CDR3 DNA: TGTGCCAGCAGCTCCACACAGCTAGCGGGAGGGTCCCGGGATACGCAGTATTTT
J gene: TRBJ2-3
clone size: few
D gene: TRBD2
V gene: TRBV5-4

CDR3 protein: CAISTLERSYNEQFF
CDR3 DNA: TGTGCCATCAGTACCCTAGAGCGGAGCTACAATGAGCAGTTCTTC
J gene: TRBJ2-1
clone size: .
D gene: .
V gene: TRBV10-3

CDR3 protein: CASSEASGSYNEQFF
CDR3 DNA: TGTGCCAGCAGTGAAGCTAGCGGCTCCTACAATGAGCAGTTCTTC
J gene: TRBJ2-1
clone size: .
D gene: TRBD2
V gene: TRBV6-4

CDR3 protein: CASSELSGVGNEQYF
CDR3 DNA: TGCGCCAGCAGCGAACTATCGGGGGTAGGGAACGAGCAGTACTTC
J gene: TRBJ2-7
clone size: .
D gene: .
V gene: TRBV4-1

CDR3 protein: CASSLRLERTEQFF
CDR3 DNA: TGCGCCAGCAGCCTAAGACTTGAGCGGACTGAGCAGTTCTTC
J gene: TRBJ2-1
clone size: few
D gene: .
V gene: TRBV4-1

CDR3 protein: CASSFEGGRGNQPQHF
CDR3 DNA: TGTGCCAGCAGCTTCGAAGGAGGGAGGGGTAATCAGCCCCAGCATTTT
J gene: TRBJ1-5
clone size: .
D gene: .
V gene: TRBV7-8

CDR3 protein: CASSLAGQGWYEQYF
CDR3 DNA: TGTGCCAGCAGTTTAGCCGGACAGGGGTGGTACGAGCAGTACTTC
J gene: TRBJ2-7
clone size: many
D gene: TRBD1
V gene: TRBV7-9

CDR3 protein: CATSGVTAKNIQYF
CDR3 DNA: TGCGCCACCAGCGGGGTCACAGCCAAAAACATTCAGTACTTC
J gene: TRBJ2-4
clone size: .
D gene: TRBD2
V gene: TRBV4-1

CDR3 protein: CASSPGGYNEQYF
CDR3 DNA: TGTGCCAGCAGCCCAGGGGGCTACAACGAGCAGTACTTC
J gene: TRBJ2-7
clone size: few
D gene: TRBD1
V gene: TRBV2

CDR3 protein: CSVDITWNEQFF
CDR3 DNA: TGCAGCGTTGATATCACTTGGAATGAGCAGTTCTTC
J gene: TRBJ2-1
clone size: few
D gene: .
V gene: TRBV29-1

CDR3 protein: CASRTGTSPYNEQFF
CDR3 DNA: TGCGCCAGTCGAACGGGGACTAGTCCCTACAATGAGCAGTTCTTC
J gene: TRBJ2-1
clone size: .
D gene: TRBD2
V gene: TRBV5-1

CDR3 protein: CASSQAEGGVTDTQYF
CDR3 DNA: TGTGCCAGCAGCCAAGCAGAGGGGGGGGTCACAGATACGCAGTATTTT
J gene: TRBJ2-3
clone size: .
D gene: .
V gene: TRBV7-9

CDR3 protein: CSVEEGRTITNYGYTF
CDR3 DNA: TGCAGCGTTGAAGAGGGGCGGACCATAACTAACTATGGCTACACCTTC
J gene: TRBJ1-2
clone size: .
D gene: .
V gene: TRBV29-1

CDR3 protein: CASSQGAYEQYF
CDR3 DNA: TGTGCCAGCAGCCAAGGGGCCTACGAGCAGTACTTC
J gene: TRBJ2-7
clone size: many
D gene: .
V gene: TRBV7-2

CDR3 protein: CSAPAFNEQFF
CDR3 DNA: TGCAGCGCCCCCGCGTTCAATGAGCAGTTCTTC
J gene: TRBJ2-1
clone size: .
D gene: .
V gene: TRBV20-1

CDR3 protein: CASSLTGWGYEQYF
CDR3 DNA: TGTGCCAGCAGCCTGACAGGTTGGGGCTACGAGCAGTACTTC
J gene: TRBJ2-7
clone size: .
D gene: .
V gene: TRBV14

CDR3 protein: CAYASGYNGEQYF
CDR3 DNA: TGTGCTTACGCTAGCGGGTACAACGGCGAGCAGTACTTC
J gene: TRBJ2-7
clone size: few
D gene: TRBD2
V gene: TRBV28

CDR3 protein: CASSLRDPEAYEQYF
CDR3 DNA: TGTGCCAGCAGTTTAAGAGACCCTGAGGCCTACGAGCAGTACTTC
J gene: TRBJ2-7
clone size: .
D gene: .
V gene: TRBV27

CDR3 protein: CASSSRGESGNEQFF
CDR3 DNA: TGTGCCAGCAGTTCCAGGGGCGAGAGTGGTAATGAGCAGTTCTTC
J gene: TRBJ2-1
clone size: .
D gene: .
V gene: TRBV27

CDR3 protein: CASSYGTNEQYF
CDR3 DNA: TGTGCCAGCAGCTATGGGACAAACGAGCAGTACTTC
J gene: TRBJ2-7
clone size: .
D gene: .
V gene: TRBV5-6

CDR3 protein: CASSFRGQYNEQFF
CDR3 DNA: TGTGCCAGCAGTTTCCGGGGCCAGTACAATGAGCAGTTCTTC
J gene: TRBJ2-1
clone size: few
D gene: .
V gene: TRBV28

CDR3 protein: CSVEDLDRVAETQYF
CDR3 DNA: TGCAGCGTTGAAGACCTGGACAGGGTGGCTGAGACCCAGTACTTC
J gene: TRBJ2-5
clone size: few
D gene: TRBD1
V gene: TRBV29-1

CDR3 protein: CASFLGNTEAFF
CDR3 DNA: TGTGCCAGCTTCCTGGGGAACACTGAAGCTTTCTTT
J gene: TRBJ1-1
clone size: few
D gene: .
V gene: TRBV5-6

CDR3 protein: CASAKRDGGRTDTQYF
CDR3 DNA: TGTGCCAGCGCAAAACGGGACGGGGGGAGGACAGATACGCAGTATTTT
J gene: TRBJ2-3
clone size: .
D gene: TRBD2
V gene: TRBV14

CDR3 protein: CASSPRLGDTQYF
CDR3 DNA: TGTGCCAGCAGTCCCCGACTAGGAGATACGCAGTATTTT
J gene: TRBJ2-3
clone size: few
D gene: .
V gene: TRBV27

CDR3 protein: CASSEQGYYGYTF
CDR3 DNA: TGTGCCAGCAGTGAACAGGGGTACTATGGCTACACCTTC
J gene: TRBJ1-2
clone size: few
D gene: .
V gene: TRBV25-1